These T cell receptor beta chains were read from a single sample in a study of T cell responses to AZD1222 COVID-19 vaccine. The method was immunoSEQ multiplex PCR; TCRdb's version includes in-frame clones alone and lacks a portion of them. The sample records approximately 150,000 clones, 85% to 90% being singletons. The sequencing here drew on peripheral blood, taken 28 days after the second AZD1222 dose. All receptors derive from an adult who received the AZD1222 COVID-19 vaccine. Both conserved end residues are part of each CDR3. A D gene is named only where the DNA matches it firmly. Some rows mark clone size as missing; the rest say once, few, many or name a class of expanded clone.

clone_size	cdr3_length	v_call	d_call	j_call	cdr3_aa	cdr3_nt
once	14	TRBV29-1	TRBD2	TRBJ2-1	CSVVASGFYNEQFF	TGCAGCGTTGTGGCTAGCGGGTTCTACAATGAGCAGTTCTTC
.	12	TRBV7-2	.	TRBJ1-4	CASSPSNEKLFF	TGTGCCAGCAGCCCCAGTAATGAAAAACTGTTTTTT
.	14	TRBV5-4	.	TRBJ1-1	CASSLWGSGTEAFF	TGTGCCAGCAGCTTGTGGGGGAGTGGGACTGAAGCTTTCTTT
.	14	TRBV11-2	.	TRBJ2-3	CASSLNGGTDTQYF	TGTGCCAGCAGCTTAAATGGAGGGACAGATACGCAGTATTTT
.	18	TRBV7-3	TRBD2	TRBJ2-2	CASSSTPLAGGIGGELFF	TGTGCCAGCAGCTCGACCCCTCTAGCGGGAGGGATCGGCGGGGAGCTGTTTTTT
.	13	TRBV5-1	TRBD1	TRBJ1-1	CASSLPQGSEAFF	TGCGCCAGCAGCTTGCCACAGGGGTCTGAAGCTTTCTTT
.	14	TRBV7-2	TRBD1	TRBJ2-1	CASSRRQGRNEQFF	TGTGCCAGCAGCCGGAGACAGGGAAGGAATGAGCAGTTCTTC
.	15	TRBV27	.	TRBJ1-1	CASAKGGLPNTEAFF	TGTGCCAGTGCTAAGGGGGGATTACCCAACACTGAAGCTTTCTTT
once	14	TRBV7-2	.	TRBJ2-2	CASSLGMHTGELFF	TGTGCCAGCAGCTTGGGGATGCACACCGGGGAGCTGTTTTTT
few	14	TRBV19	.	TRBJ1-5	CASSIGGNNQPQHF	TGTGCCAGTAGTATTGGAGGGAACAATCAGCCCCAGCATTTT
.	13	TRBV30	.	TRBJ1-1	CAWTPGWGTEAFF	TGTGCCTGGACCCCGGGTTGGGGGACTGAAGCTTTCTTT
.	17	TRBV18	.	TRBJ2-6	CASSPRGSASGANVLTF	TGTGCCAGCTCACCAAGGGGTTCGGCCTCTGGGGCCAACGTCCTGACTTTC
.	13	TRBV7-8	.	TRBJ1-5	CASSLTSNQPQHF	TGTGCCAGCAGCTTAACCAGCAATCAGCCCCAGCATTTT
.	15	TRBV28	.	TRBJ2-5	CASSPNDRGRQTQYF	TGTGCCAGCAGCCCCAACGACAGAGGGCGGCAGACCCAGTACTTC
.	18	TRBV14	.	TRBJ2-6	CASSQYIGDRSGANVLTF	TGTGCCAGCAGCCAGTACATAGGGGACCGCTCTGGGGCCAACGTCCTGACTTTC
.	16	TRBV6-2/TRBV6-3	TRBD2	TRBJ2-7	CASSSPGLAVGYEQYF	TGTGCCAGCAGTTCACCGGGACTAGCGGTTGGGTACGAGCAGTACTTC
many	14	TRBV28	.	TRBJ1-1	CASSPTPRDTEAFF	TGTGCCAGCAGTCCAACCCCCAGAGACACTGAAGCTTTCTTT
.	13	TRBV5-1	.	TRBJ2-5	CASRRPNQETQYF	TGCGCCAGCAGACGACCGAATCAAGAGACCCAGTACTTC
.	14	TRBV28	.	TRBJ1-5	CASSNGLPTGAQHF	TGTGCCAGCAGTAACGGACTGCCGACCGGGGCCCAGCATTTT
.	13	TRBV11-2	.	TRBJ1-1	CASSLQGNTEAFF	TGTGCCAGCAGCTTACAGGGGAACACTGAAGCTTTCTTT
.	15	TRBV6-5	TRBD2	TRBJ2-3	CASRRLAGDTDTQYF	TGTGCCAGCAGACGACTAGCGGGGGACACAGATACGCAGTATTTT
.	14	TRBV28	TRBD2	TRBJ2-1	CASSPPRLAGEQFF	TGTGCCAGCAGTCCCCCCCGACTAGCAGGTGAGCAGTTCTTC
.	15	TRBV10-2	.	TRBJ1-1	CASSESNWEGTEAFF	TGCGCCAGCAGTGAGTCGAATTGGGAGGGCACTGAAGCTTTCTTT
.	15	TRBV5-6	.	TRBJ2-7	CASRAERGWTYEQYF	TGTGCCAGCAGGGCCGAAAGGGGCTGGACCTACGAGCAGTACTTC
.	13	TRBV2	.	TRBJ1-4	CASRTGSNEKLFF	TGTGCCAGCCGGACGGGGTCAAATGAAAAACTGTTTTTT
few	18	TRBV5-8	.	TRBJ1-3	CASSLPGTPNSSGNTIYF	TGTGCCAGCAGCTTACCCGGGACACCCAATAGCTCTGGAAACACCATATATTTT
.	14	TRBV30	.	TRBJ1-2	CAWSHRAPNYGYTF	TGTGCCTGGAGTCACAGGGCGCCTAACTATGGCTACACCTTC
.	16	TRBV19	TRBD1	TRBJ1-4	CASSIGTVTTNEKLFF	TGTGCCAGTAGTATTGGGACAGTCACAACTAATGAAAAACTGTTTTTT
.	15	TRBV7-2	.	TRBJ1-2	CASSLAPDGNYGYTF	TGTGCCAGCAGCTTAGCCCCGGACGGTAACTATGGCTACACCTTC
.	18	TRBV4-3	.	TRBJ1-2	CASSQEAGFAPTNYGYTF	TGCGCCAGCAGCCAAGAGGCGGGCTTTGCACCGACTAACTATGGCTACACCTTC
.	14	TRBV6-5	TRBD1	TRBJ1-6	CASSSDRETSPLHF	TGTGCCAGCAGTTCGGACAGGGAAACTTCACCCCTCCACTTT
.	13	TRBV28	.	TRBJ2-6	CASRASGANVLTF	TGTGCCAGCAGGGCCTCTGGGGCCAACGTCCTGACTTTC
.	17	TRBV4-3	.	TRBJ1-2	CASSQDIVMGLKYGYTF	TGCGCCAGCAGCCAAGATATTGTGATGGGACTGAAATATGGCTACACCTTC
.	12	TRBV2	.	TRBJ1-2	CASSEQGYGYTF	TGTGCCAGCAGTGAACAGGGCTATGGCTACACCTTC
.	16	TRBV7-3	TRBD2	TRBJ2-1	CASSPYRTSGVNEQFF	TGTGCCAGCAGCCCATACCGGACTAGCGGGGTTAATGAGCAGTTCTTC
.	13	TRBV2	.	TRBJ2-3	CASFGGYTDTQYF	TGTGCCAGCTTCGGGGGTTACACAGATACGCAGTATTTT
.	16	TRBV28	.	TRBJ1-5	CASSLSGGRSNQPQHF	TGTGCCAGCAGTTTATCCGGGGGCAGGAGCAATCAGCCCCAGCATTTT
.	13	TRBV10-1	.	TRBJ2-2	CASRKTDTGELFF	TGCGCCAGCAGAAAGACGGATACCGGGGAGCTGTTTTTT
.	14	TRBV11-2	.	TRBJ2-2	CASIPRLTTGELFF	TGTGCCAGCATCCCCCGGTTGACGACCGGGGAGCTGTTTTTT
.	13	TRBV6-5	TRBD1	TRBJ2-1	CASSSGGENEQFF	TGTGCCAGCAGCTCAGGGGGCGAAAATGAGCAGTTCTTC